This T cell receptor (beta chain) was identified during a study of CD8 T cells in ankylosing spondylitis. Study-wide points: Ankylosing spondylitis blood seemed to carry a telltale TCR beta motif made of several highly homologous variants.

TCRdb passed the 5' RACE reads through MiXCR, listing each CDR3 protein once. Of about 250,000 distinct CDR3 sequences detected, 8.2% appear once; the ten largest clones hold around 4.4%. The V gene lost 1 base and the J gene lost 2 bases, with 22 bases spanning the gap. This CDR3 comprises 19 residues. The V gene's germline CDR1 is MGHRA and CDR2 YSYEKL. This clonotype was found many times. What it recognizes is unknown. The receptor's source is a female donor with ankylosing spondylitis or in good health (not recorded which). The material sequenced was blood, either unsorted or a sorted T cell fraction (not recorded which). The rearrangement joins TRBV4-1 to TRBJ2-3; no reliable D call. This chain's CDR3 is CASSQGSGRAHHNTDTQYF. The CDR3 DNA follows: TGCGCCAGCAGCCAAGGTTCCGGTAGAGCGCACCATAACACAGATACGCAGTATTTT.